These 10 T cell receptor beta chains were sequenced from one sample in a study of T cell responses to AZD1222 COVID-19 vaccine. Some clones are missing from TCRdb's copy, which holds only in-frame ones; the method was immunoSEQ multiplex PCR. This table has about 94,000 clones, around 85% appearing once. The sample consisted of peripheral blood, taken 28 days after the second AZD1222 dose. These TCRs come from an adult who received the AZD1222 COVID-19 vaccine.

The chain is built from TRBV7-8 and TRBJ1-2; 8 nucleotides align to TRBD1. There are 16 residues in the CDR3. CDR1 and CDR2 from the germline V gene are SGHVS and FQNEAQ. With V trimmed by 2 bases and J by 4 bases, 9 bases remained unmatched. The CDR3 sequence is CASSLYQRGQVYGYTF. The CDR3 nucleotides read TGTGCCAGCAGCTTATATCAGAGGGGACAGGTCTATGGCTACACCTTC.

This rearrangement joins TRBV28 to TRBJ2-3, with D uncertain. Germline assignment: CDR1 MDHEN and CDR2 SYDVKM. Between the trimmed V and J ends, which lost 0 bases and 11 bases, there was a span of 12 bases. The CDR3 spans 13 residues. In nucleotides, the CDR3 is TGTGCCAGCAGTTTATGGAGCCCGCCGGAGCAGTATTTT. Encoded protein: CASSLWSPPEQYF. Supplemented by reference TRBV28 and TRBJ2-3, the full variable domain reads DVKVTQSSRYLVKRTGEKVFLECVQDMDHENMFWYRQDPGLGLRLIYFSYDVKMKEKGDIPEGYSVSREKKERFSLILESASTNQTSMYLCASSLWSPPEQYFGPGTRLTVL.

The V call is TRBV10-3, the J call TRBJ1-4; maybe TRBD1 (5 bases). Germline V gene sequence: CDR1 ENHRY, CDR2 SYGVKD. V lost 6 bases and J 5 bases, leaving 16 bases between the germline ends. The CDR3 spans 15 residues. The DNA of the CDR3 is TGTGCCATCAGCCCTTCGACAGCGCTAAATGAAAAACTGTTTTTT. The encoded protein is CAISPSTALNEKLFF.

The chain combines TRBV14 with TRBJ2-3; 9 nucleotides align to TRBD2. The CDR3 has 17 amino acids. In germline, CDR1 is SGHDN, CDR2 FVKESK. The V and J ends lost 1 base and 0 bases, in that order; junction bases with no gene match: 5. The CDR3 here is CASSQGTSAPSTDTQYF. As DNA, the CDR3 is TGTGCCAGCAGCCAAGGGACTAGCGCTCCTAGCACAGATACGCAGTATTTT.

V is TRBV7-3 and J is TRBJ1-6; the match to TRBD1 covers 7 bases. In germline, CDR1 is SGHTA, CDR2 FQGTGA. J lost 9 bases, V lost 0 bases, and 5 bases had no gene match. The CDR3 covers 15 residues. The CDR3 DNA sequence: TGTGCCAGCAGCTTAACCGCGGGACAGACTTCACCCCTCCACTTT. It yields the protein CASSLTAGQTSPLHF.

J is TRBJ2-7 and V is TRBV28; TRBD2 matches at 7 bases. Trimming removed 7 bases from V and 2 bases from J; junction bases left unmatched: 5. The CDR3 has 13 amino acids. The germline V gene encodes CDR1 MDHEN and CDR2 SYDVKM. The CDR3 coding sequence is TGTGCCAGCAAGGGAGGGACTACCTACGAGCAGTACTTC. Residues: CASKGGTTYEQYF.

A few counts support this clone. The chain has TRBV6-5 and TRBJ2-7, with TRBD2 matching 9 bases. From germline, CDR1 is MNHEY and CDR2 SVGAGI. This CDR3 has 15 amino acids. With 7 bases clipped from V and 3 bases from J, the junction kept 10 bases outside the gene matches. The CDR3 bases are TGTGCCAGCACCGCAGGGGGGACTAGCCGCTACGAGCAGTACTTC. Translating gives CASTAGGTSRYEQYF.

The chain joins TRBV3-1 (or the pseudogene TRBV3-2) to TRBJ1-5; D remains unclear. CDR1 and CDR2 (germline): LGHDT, YNNKEL (reference sequence). V lost 5 bases and J 3 bases, leaving 8 bases between the germline ends. The CDR3 runs to 13 residues. Written as DNA, the CDR3 is TGTGCCAGCAGCTCACGCGTCAATCAGCCCCAGCATTTT. As protein: CASSSRVNQPQHF.

This chain uses TRBV7-3 with TRBJ2-3; D unresolved. The germline V and J ends were trimmed by 4 bases and 2 bases, with 7 bases remaining between them. Germline CDR1 reads SGHTA; CDR2 reads FQGTGA. CDR3 length equals 13 residues. The CDR3 DNA reads as TGTGCCAGCAGCTCGGGTTACACAGATACGCAGTATTTT. It specifies CASSSGYTDTQYF.

The J gene is TRBJ2-3, the V gene TRBV9, with 15 bases that match TRBD2. V trimming: 3 bases; J trimming: 7 bases; junction bases outside the gene matches: 6. CDR1 is SGDLS and CDR2 is YYNGEE in the germline V gene. This CDR3 comprises 16 residues. This chain's CDR3 is CASSGGLAGGPYTQYF. As DNA, the CDR3 is TGTGCCAGCAGCGGGGGACTAGCGGGAGGCCCCTATACGCAGTATTTT.